This T cell receptor (beta chain) was observed in a study of shared clonotypes between healthy human individuals. V was clipped by 8 bases and J by 7 bases, with 11 bases between them. CDR1 and CDR2 from the germline V gene are SGHDN and FVKESK. The CDR3 loop spans 12 amino acids. The protocol was immunoSEQ multiplex PCR, while the TCRdb copy is restricted to in-frame clones and leaves out a portion. Among approximately 980,000 clones, 60% to 85% were seen once, and the ten largest hold around 1.5%. The sequence was obtained from a man between 18 and 35 years old in good health. Input material: memory CD4+ T cells sorted from blood. As for subset: CD45RA-negative fraction. V and J are TRBV14 and TRBJ1-4; D is possibly TRBD1 (5 bases). CDR3 in amino acids: CASRQTGEKLFF. DNA for the CDR3: TGTGCCAGCCGACAGACGGGTGAAAAACTGTTTTTT.